A single sample gave rise to the 22 T cell receptor beta chains below, sequenced in a study of beta chain features in type 1 diabetes. TCRB transcripts that were expressed got sequenced, as all of the isolated RNA had been reverse transcribed. Profiling relied on immunoSEQ multiplex PCR, and the TCRdb table lists in-frame clones only, not all of them. The table shows a few hundred thousand clones, with 9.5% to 12% occurring only once. The sequenced sample consisted of naive CD4+ T cells from blood. These TCRs come from a woman younger than 45 in good health.

In nucleotides, the CDR3 is TGTGCCAGCAGTTTAGGGGGCTGGAACACTGAAGCTTTCTTT. Translation: CASSLGGWNTEAFF. The chain joins TRBV28 to TRBJ1-1, with D perhaps TRBD1 (6 bases). V lost 2 bases to trimming and J lost 1 base, with 8 bases between them. The CDR3 covers 14 residues. Germline values: CDR1 MDHEN, CDR2 SYDVKM.

This chain's CDR3 is CASSLEDPTVAKNIQYF. The CDR3 DNA reads TGTGCCAGCAGCTTAGAGGACCCGACAGTAGCCAAAAACATTCAGTACTTC. J is TRBJ2-4 and V is TRBV7-2; a weak D match, TRBD1 (5 bases). Per germline, CDR1 SGHTA and CDR2 FQGNSA. CDR3 length: 17 residues. V lost 1 base and J 0 bases, leaving 13 bases between the germline ends.

The chain employs TRBV11-2 and TRBJ2-5; 7 bases line up with TRBD2. V lost 1 base, J lost 7 bases, and 18 bases stayed unmatched. From germline, CDR1 is SGHAT and CDR2 FQNNGV. This CDR3 is built from 18 residues. Here the CDR3 reads CASSLVPAGRRFGVTQYF. DNA of the CDR3: TGTGCCAGCAGCTTAGTCCCAGCGGGAAGGCGATTCGGGGTGACCCAGTACTTC.

This clone was observed a few times. V usage is TRBV6-5 and J usage is TRBJ2-5; 12 positions agree with TRBD2. The CDR3 covers 15 residues. V lost 4 bases, J lost 3 bases, and 3 bases stayed unmatched. The germline V gene has CDR1 MNHEY and CDR2 SVGAGI. CDR3 DNA: TGTGCCAGCAGTTCCTGGACTAGCGGGAAAGAGACCCAGTACTTC. This gives the protein CASSSWTSGKETQYF.

This clone was counted between two and nine times. This chain uses TRBV21-1 with TRBJ2-7; the table's D call, TRBD2, was not checked against the DNA. TRBV21-1 is listed as a pseudogene. The CDR3 is 17 residues long. The DNA for the CDR3 is TGTGCCAGCAGCAAAGTCCGTACTAGCGGGAGTAAGCACGAGCAGTACTTC. Translated, it gives CASSKVRTSGSKHEQYF.

This clone was recorded a few times. The genes are TRBV25-1 and TRBJ2-3; 9 positions agree with TRBD1. From germline, CDR1 is MGHDK and CDR2 SYGVNS. Germline trimming cut 3 bases from V and 4 bases from J; bases unmatched to any gene: 11. CDR3 size: 17 residues. The CDR3 loop reads CASSDPRDREGADTQYF. The CDR3 DNA sequence: TGTGCCAGCAGTGACCCTAGGGACAGGGAAGGTGCAGATACGCAGTATTTT.

The J gene is TRBJ2-7, the V gene TRBV30; D possibly corresponds to TRBD1 (5 bases). Germline lookup yields CDR1 GTSNPN and CDR2 SVGIG (reference sequence). There are 17 residues in the CDR3. Trimming removed 0 bases at V and 1 base at J, with 19 bases between. Here the CDR3 DNA reads TGTGCCTGGAGTGTACCAGAGTTAGGGAAGGGGTCCTACGAGCAGTACTTC. Residues: CAWSVPELGKGSYEQYF.

This clone was counted between two and nine times. The DNA for the CDR3 is TGTGCCAGCAGCCCTAGACTAGCGGGCTACGAGCAGTACTTC. This encodes CASSPRLAGYEQYF. The gene calls are TRBV7-6 and TRBJ2-7; 10 bases are a match to TRBD2. V lost 5 bases, J lost 3 bases, and 4 bases stayed unmatched. Germline CDR1 SGHVS, CDR2 FNYEAQ. CDR3 length: 14 residues. The full variable domain, in which reference TRBV7-6 and TRBJ2-7 provide the parts outside the CDR3, is GAGVSQSPRYKVTKRGQDVALRCDPISGHVSLYWYRQALGQGPEFLTYFNYEAQQDKSGLPNDRFSAERPEGSISTLTIQRTEQRDSAMYRCASSPRLAGYEQYFGPGTRLTVT.

This clone showed up just a few times. J is TRBJ2-6 and V is TRBV7-9, with 12 bases that match TRBD1. The ends lost 4 bases at V and 2 bases at J; junction bases unmatched: 6. CDR3 length: 18 residues. The germline gives CDR1 SEHNR, CDR2 FQNEAQ (reference sequence). Written as DNA, the CDR3 is TGTGCCAGCAGCTCGGGACAGGGGGCGCTTCCTGGGGCCAACGTCCTGACTTTC. This codes for CASSSGQGALPGANVLTF.

This chain joins TRBV28 and TRBJ2-1; 11 bases map to TRBD2. Germline V gives CDR1 MDHEN, CDR2 SYDVKM. The ends lost 2 bases at V and 0 bases at J; junction bases unmatched: 9. The CDR3 length is 19 residues. This CDR3 is CASSLIALAGVSSYNEQFF. CDR3 sequence (DNA): TGTGCCAGCAGTTTAATCGCACTAGCGGGAGTGAGCTCCTACAATGAGCAGTTCTTC.

V and J are TRBV9 and TRBJ2-2; 7 bases line up with TRBD1. The CDR3 runs to 16 residues. Germline trimming cut 0 bases from V and 8 bases from J; bases unmatched to any gene: 10. CDR1 is SGDLS, CDR2 YYNGEE, per germline. CDR3 residues: CASSVGGGQLGGELFF. CDR3 DNA sequence: TGTGCCAGCAGCGTAGGAGGGGGACAGTTGGGTGGGGAGCTGTTTTTT.

The chain employs TRBV4-3 and TRBJ2-1; 16 nucleotides align to TRBD2. The CDR3 spans 18 residues. Per the germline V gene, CDR1 is LGHNA and CDR2 is YSLEER. V dropped 6 bases and J dropped 13; count of bases not matched to a gene: 18. The CDR3 loop is CASRLPPGLAGGRLLQFF. CDR3 DNA sequence: TGCGCCAGCAGACTTCCACCGGGACTAGCGGGAGGGCGCTTGTTACAGTTCTTC.

The chain is built from TRBV9 and TRBJ2-5; 11 positions match TRBD1. Germline trimming cut 6 bases from V and 5 bases from J; bases unmatched to any gene: 6. The CDR3 length is 14 residues. Germline V gene sequence: CDR1 SGDLS, CDR2 YYNGEE. The CDR3 nucleotides read TGTGCCAGCAAAGGACAGGGGGCTAAGGAGACCCAGTACTTC. The encoded protein is CASKGQGAKETQYF. Based on the CDR3 plus reference TRBV9 and TRBJ2-5, the full variable domain is DSGVTQTPKHLITATGQRVTLRCSPRSGDLSVYWYQQSLDQGLQFLIQYYNGEERAKGNILERFSAQQFPDLHSELNLSSLELGDSALYFCASKGQGAKETQYFGPGTRLLVL.

In this sample, this clone turned up a few times. Other DNA sequences within the sample encode an identical CDR3. The chain carries TRBV9 and TRBJ2-5; TRBD2 agrees at 9 bases. V shed 0 bases, J shed 5 bases, and the junction held 5 bases outside the gene matches. In germline, CDR1 is SGDLS, CDR2 YYNGEE. The CDR3 contains 15 residues. Written as DNA, the CDR3 is TGTGCCAGCAGCGTAGGTAGCGGGAGTGGGGAGACCCAGTACTTC. Protein sequence: CASSVGSGSGETQYF.

The chain combines TRBV5-1 with TRBJ2-1; the match to TRBD2 covers 7 bases. CDR3 length equals 16 residues. Germline-derived CDR1 and CDR2 are SGHRS and YFSETQ. V trimming: 0 bases; J trimming: 2 bases; junction bases outside the gene matches: 5. The CDR3 spells CASSLEASGPYNEQFF. The CDR3 DNA is TGCGCCAGCAGCTTGGAAGCTAGCGGCCCCTACAATGAGCAGTTCTTC. The whole variable domain, remainder taken from reference TRBV5-1 and TRBJ2-1, is KAGVTQTPRYLIKTRGQQVTLSCSPISGHRSVSWYQQTPGQGLQFLFEYFSETQRNKGNFPGRFSGRQFSNSRSEMNVSTLELGDSALYLCASSLEASGPYNEQFFGPGTRLTVL.

The chain combines TRBV7-9 with TRBJ2-7; 7 nucleotides line up with TRBD1. The CDR3 runs to 14 residues. With 3 bases clipped from V and 4 bases from J, the junction kept 6 bases outside the gene matches. Per the germline V gene, CDR1 is SEHNR and CDR2 is FQNEAQ (reference sequence). CDR3 in DNA: TGTGCCAGCAGCTTGCGTGAGGGGGCTTACGAGCAGTACTTC. As protein: CASSLREGAYEQYF.

The chain recombines TRBV11-3 with TRBJ2-5; weak D call: TRBD2 (6 bases). This CDR3 comprises 16 residues. Germline lookup yields CDR1 SGHNT and CDR2 YENEEA. V lost 1 base, J lost 1 base, and 13 bases lay in between. CDR3 DNA sequence: TGTGCCAGCAGCTTAGGGGGTAGCGGAGCCCAAGAGACCCAGTACTTC. This translates into CASSLGGSGAQETQYF.

This clone was found a few times. The J gene is TRBJ1-2, the V gene TRBV29-1, with TRBD1 identical over 7 bases. The CDR3 has 12 amino acids. Trimming at V came to 7 bases and at J to 3 bases, leaving 5 bases not matched to a gene. Germline assignment: CDR1 SQVTM and CDR2 ANQGSEA. CDR3 sequence reads: CSATTGDYGYTF. The CDR3 coding sequence is TGCAGCGCCACAACAGGGGACTATGGCTACACCTTC. The full variable domain, its missing parts supplied by reference TRBV29-1 and TRBJ1-2, is SAVISQKPSRDICQRGTSLTIQCQVDSQVTMMFWYRQQPGQSLTLIATANQGSEATYESGFVIDKFPISRPNLTFSTLTVSNMSPEDSSIYLCSATTGDYGYTFGSGTRLTVV.

The sample holds a few counts of this clone. This chain connects TRBV6-5 to TRBJ2-5; D possibly corresponds to TRBD2 (6 bases). Germline V gives CDR1 MNHEY, CDR2 SVGAGI. Trimming pared 1 base from V and 4 bases from J, leaving 16 bases between. CDR3 length: 16 amino acids. CDR3 DNA sequence: TGTGCCAGCAGTTACTTACCTCGGGGGATGGGAGAGACCCAGTACTTC. Protein product: CASSYLPRGMGETQYF.

This clone showed up just a few times. V gene TRBV2 combines with J gene TRBJ2-1; possibly TRBD2 for D (5 bases). The CDR3 length is 13 residues. V shed 5 bases and J shed 2 bases, with 7 bases lying between them. CDR1 is SNHLY and CDR2 is FYNNEI in the germline V gene. Here the CDR3 DNA reads TGTGCCAGCAGTCCGACTACCTACAATGAGCAGTTCTTC. Its translation is CASSPTTYNEQFF.

In its sample, this clone was seen a few times. The V gene is TRBV5-6, the J gene TRBJ1-5; TRBD1 matches at 9 bases. In germline, CDR1 is SGHDT, CDR2 YYEEEE. The CDR3 loop spans 15 amino acids. V was clipped by 4 bases and J by 6 bases; unmatched bases: 8. DNA for the CDR3: TGTGCCAGCAGCGGACAGGGGACGGGGAGTCAGCCCCAGCATTTT. This translates into CASSGQGTGSQPQHF.

This clone was counted a few times. The chain carries TRBV25-1 and TRBJ2-7; 7 bases align to TRBD2. This CDR3 has 17 residues. Trimming cost V 3 bases and J 3 bases; bases outside gene matches: 14. Germline V gene data show CDR1 as MGHDK and CDR2 as SYGVNS. The CDR3 reads CASSDPRAVGGDYEQYF. The CDR3 DNA reads TGTGCCAGCAGTGATCCAAGAGCGGTGGGGGGGGACTACGAGCAGTACTTC.